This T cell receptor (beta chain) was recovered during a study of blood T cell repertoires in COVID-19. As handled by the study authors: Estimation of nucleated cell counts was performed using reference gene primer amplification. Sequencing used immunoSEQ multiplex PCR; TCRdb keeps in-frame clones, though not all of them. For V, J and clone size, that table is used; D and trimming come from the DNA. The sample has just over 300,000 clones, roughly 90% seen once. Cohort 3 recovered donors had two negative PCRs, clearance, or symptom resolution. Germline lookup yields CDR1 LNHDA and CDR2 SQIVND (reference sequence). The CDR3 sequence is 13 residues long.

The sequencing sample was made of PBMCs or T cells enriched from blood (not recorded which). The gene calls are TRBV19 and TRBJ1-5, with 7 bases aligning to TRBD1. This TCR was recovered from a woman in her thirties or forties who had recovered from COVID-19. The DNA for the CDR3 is TGTGCTACGACAGGGCGAAGCAATCAGCCCCAGCATTTT. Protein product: CATTGRSNQPQHF. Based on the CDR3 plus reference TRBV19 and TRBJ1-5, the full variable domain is DGGITQSPKYLFRKEGQNVTLSCEQNLNHDAMYWYRQDPGQGLRLIYYSQIVNDFQKGDIAEGYSVSREKKESFPLTVTSAQKNPTAFYLCATTGRSNQPQHFGDGTRLSIL.